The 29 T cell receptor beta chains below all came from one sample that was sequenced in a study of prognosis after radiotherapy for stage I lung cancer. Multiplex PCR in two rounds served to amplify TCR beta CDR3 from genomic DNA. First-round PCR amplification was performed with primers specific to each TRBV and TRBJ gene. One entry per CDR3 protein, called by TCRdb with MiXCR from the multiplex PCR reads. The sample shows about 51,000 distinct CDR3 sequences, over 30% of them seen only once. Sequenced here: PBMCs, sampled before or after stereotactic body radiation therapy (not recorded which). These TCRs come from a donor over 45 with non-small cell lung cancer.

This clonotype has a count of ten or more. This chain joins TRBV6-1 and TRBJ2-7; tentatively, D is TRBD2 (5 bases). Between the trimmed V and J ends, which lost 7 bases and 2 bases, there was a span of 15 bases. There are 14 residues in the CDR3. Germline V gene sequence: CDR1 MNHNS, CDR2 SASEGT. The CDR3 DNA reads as TGTGCCAGCATGAGCGGCGGGCTAACCTACGAGCAGTACTTC. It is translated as CASMSGGLTYEQYF.

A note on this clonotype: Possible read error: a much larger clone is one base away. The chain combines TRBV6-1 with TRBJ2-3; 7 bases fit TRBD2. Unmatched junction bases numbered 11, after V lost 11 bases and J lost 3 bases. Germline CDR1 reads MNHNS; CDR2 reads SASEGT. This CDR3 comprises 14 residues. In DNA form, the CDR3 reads TGTGCCGTGGTTGGCGGGAGTAGTACAGATACGCAGTATTTT. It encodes CAVVGGSSTDTQYF.

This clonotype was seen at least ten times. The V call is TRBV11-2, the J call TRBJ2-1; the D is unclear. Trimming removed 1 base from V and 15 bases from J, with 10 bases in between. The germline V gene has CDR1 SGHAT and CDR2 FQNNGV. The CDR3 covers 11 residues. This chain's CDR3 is CASSLAGSRFF. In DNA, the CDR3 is TGTGCCAGCAGCTTAGCAGGTTCGAGGTTCTTC.

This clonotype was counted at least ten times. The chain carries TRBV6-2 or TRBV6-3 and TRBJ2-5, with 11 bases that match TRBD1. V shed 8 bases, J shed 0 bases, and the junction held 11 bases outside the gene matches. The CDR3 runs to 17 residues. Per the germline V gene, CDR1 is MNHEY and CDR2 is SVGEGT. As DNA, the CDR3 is TGTGCCAGCTCACCGGGACAGGGGGTTAGTAACCAAGAGACCCAGTACTTC. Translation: CASSPGQGVSNQETQYF.

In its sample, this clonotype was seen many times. The CDR3 DNA sequence: TGTGCCAGCGCATGGGGGCGCCGGGAGCTGTTTTTT. This encodes CASAWGRRELFF. This rearrangement joins TRBV12-3 or TRBV12-4 to TRBJ2-2; tentative D call: TRBD1 (6 bases). Trimming removed 8 bases at V and 9 bases at J, with 13 bases between. This CDR3 contains 12 residues.

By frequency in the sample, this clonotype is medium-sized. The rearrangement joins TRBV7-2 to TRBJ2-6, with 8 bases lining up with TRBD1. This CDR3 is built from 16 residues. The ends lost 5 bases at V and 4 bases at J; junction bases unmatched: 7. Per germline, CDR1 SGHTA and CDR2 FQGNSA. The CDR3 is CASSPGGAWGANVLTF. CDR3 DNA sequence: TGTGCCAGCAGCCCAGGGGGCGCGTGGGGGGCCAACGTCCTGACTTTC.

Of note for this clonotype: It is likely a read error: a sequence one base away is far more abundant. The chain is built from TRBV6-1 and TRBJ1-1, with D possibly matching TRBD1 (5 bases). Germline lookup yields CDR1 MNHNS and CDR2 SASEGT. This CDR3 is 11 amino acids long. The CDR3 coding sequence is TGTGCCAGCAGCTCGACAGTTGAATCTTTCTTT. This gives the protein CASSSTVESFF.

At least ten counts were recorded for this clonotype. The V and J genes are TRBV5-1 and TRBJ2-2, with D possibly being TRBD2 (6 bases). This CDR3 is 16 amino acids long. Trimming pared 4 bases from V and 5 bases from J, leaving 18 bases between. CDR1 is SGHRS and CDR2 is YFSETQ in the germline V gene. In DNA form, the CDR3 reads TGCGCCAGCAGCCTGATTCACGGGAGCGGAACCGGGGAGCTGTTTTTT. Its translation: CASSLIHGSGTGELFF.

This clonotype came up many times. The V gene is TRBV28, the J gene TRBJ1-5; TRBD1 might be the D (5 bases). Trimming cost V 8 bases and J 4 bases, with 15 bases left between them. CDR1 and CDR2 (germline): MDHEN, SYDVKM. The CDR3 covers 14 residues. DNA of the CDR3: TGTGCCAGCCATTGGCAGGGCAAAAATCAGCCCCAGCATTTT. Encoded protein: CASHWQGKNQPQHF.

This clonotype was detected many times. The CDR3 here is CASSTSGGSSNYEQYF. The CDR3 coding sequence is TGTGCCAGCAGCACTAGCGGGGGATCATCCAACTACGAGCAGTACTTC. The genes are TRBV28 and TRBJ2-7, with TRBD2 identical over 11 bases. The CDR3 is 16 residues long. With V trimmed by 6 bases and J by 3 bases, 10 bases remained unmatched. The germline gives CDR1 MDHEN, CDR2 SYDVKM.

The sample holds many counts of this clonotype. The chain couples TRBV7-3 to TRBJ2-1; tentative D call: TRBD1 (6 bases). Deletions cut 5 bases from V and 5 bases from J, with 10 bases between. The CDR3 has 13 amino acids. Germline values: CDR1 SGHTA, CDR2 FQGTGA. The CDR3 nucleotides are TGTGCCAGCAGCCAGGGGATGGACAATGAGCAGTTCTTC. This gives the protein CASSQGMDNEQFF.

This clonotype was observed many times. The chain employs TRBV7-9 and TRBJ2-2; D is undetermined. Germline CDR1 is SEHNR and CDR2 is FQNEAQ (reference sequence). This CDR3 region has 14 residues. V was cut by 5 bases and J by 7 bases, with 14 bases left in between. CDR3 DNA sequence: TGTGCCAGCAGCCTCGAAGCCGGAGTCGGGGAGCTGTTTTTT. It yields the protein CASSLEAGVGELFF. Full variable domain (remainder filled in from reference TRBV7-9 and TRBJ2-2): DTGVSQNPRHKITKRGQNVTFRCDPISEHNRLYWYRQTLGQGPEFLTYFQNEAQLEKSRLLSDRFSAERPKGSFSTLEIQRTEQGDSAMYLCASSLEAGVGELFFGEGSRLTVL.

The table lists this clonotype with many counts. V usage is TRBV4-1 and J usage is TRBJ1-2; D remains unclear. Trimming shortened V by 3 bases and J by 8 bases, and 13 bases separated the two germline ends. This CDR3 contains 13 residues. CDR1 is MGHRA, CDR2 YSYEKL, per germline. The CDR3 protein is CASSHPRSSGYTF. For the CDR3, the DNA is TGCGCCAGCAGCCATCCCCGGTCTTCGGGCTACACCTTC.

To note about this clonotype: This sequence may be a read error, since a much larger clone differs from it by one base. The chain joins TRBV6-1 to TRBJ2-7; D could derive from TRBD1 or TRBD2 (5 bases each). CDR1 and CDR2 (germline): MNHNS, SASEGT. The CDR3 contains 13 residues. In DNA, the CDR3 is TGTGCCATCAGTGTGGGACCTTACTACGAGCAGTACTTC. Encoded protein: CAISVGPYYEQYF.

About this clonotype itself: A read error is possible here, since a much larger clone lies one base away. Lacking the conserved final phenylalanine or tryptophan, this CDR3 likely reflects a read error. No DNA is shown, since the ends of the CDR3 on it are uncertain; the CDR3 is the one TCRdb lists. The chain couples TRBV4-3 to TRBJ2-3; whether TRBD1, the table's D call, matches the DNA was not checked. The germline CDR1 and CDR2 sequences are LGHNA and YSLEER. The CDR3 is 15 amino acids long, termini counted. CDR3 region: CASSQDPGQGDTQYL.

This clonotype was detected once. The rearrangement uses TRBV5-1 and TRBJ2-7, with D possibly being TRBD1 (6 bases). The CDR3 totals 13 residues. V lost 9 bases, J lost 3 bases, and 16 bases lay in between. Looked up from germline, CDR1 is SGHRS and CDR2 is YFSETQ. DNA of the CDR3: TGCGCCAACAAACAGGGTTTCATCTACGAGCAGTACTTC. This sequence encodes CANKQGFIYEQYF.

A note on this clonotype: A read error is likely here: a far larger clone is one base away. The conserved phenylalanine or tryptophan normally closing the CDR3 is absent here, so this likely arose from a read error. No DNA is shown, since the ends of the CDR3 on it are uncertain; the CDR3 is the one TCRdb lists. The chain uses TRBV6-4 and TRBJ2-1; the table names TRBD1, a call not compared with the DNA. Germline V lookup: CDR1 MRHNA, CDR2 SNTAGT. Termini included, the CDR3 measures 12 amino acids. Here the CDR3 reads CASARVGDRKVI.

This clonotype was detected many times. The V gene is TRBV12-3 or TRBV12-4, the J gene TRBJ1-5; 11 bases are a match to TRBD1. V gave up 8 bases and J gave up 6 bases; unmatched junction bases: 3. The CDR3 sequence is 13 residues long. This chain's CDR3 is CASGQGAGQPQHF. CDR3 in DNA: TGTGCCAGCGGACAGGGGGCGGGTCAGCCCCAGCATTTT.

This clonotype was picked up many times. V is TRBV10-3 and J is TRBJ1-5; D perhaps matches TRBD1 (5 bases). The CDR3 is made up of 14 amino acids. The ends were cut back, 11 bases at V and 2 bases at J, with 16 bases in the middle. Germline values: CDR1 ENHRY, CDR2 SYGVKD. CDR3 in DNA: TGTGCCTCGGGGGGAGGGGCAGGCAATCAGCCCCAGCATTTT. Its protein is CASGGGAGNQPQHF.

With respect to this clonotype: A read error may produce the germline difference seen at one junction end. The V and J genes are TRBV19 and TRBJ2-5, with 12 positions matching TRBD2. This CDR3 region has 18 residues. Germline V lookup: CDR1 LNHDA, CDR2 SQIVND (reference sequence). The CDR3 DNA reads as TGTGCCAGTAAGCCTGGGACTAGCGGGCAGAGGGGAAAGGAGACCCAGAACTTC. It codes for CASKPGTSGQRGKETQNF.

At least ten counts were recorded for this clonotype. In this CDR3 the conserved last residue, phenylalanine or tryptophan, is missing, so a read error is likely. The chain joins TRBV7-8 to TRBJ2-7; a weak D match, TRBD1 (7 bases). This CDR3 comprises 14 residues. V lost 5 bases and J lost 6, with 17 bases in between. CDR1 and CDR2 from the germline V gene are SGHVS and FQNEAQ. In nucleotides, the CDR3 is TGTGCCAGCAGCCGCAGGGGGACTTTTGGCGAGCAGTACCTC. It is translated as CASSRRGTFGEQYL.

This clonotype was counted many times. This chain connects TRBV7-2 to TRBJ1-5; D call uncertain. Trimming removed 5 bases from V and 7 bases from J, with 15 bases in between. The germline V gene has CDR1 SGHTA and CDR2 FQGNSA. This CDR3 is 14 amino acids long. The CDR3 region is CASSTDGVGQPQHF. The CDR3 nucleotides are TGTGCCAGCAGCACAGACGGGGTTGGGCAGCCCCAGCATTTT. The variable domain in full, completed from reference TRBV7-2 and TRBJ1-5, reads GAGVSQSPSNKVTEKGKDVELRCDPISGHTALYWYRQSLGQGLEFLIYFQGNSAPDKSGLPSDRFSAERTGGSVSTLTIQRTQQEDSAVYLCASSTDGVGQPQHFGDGTRLSIL.

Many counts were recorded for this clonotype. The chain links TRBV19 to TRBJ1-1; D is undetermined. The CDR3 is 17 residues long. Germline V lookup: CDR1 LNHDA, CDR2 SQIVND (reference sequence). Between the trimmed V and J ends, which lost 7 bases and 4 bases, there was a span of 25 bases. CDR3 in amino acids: CASTPSLQDRLGTEAFF. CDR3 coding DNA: TGTGCCAGTACGCCGAGCCTCCAAGACCGTTTGGGCACTGAAGCTTTCTTT.

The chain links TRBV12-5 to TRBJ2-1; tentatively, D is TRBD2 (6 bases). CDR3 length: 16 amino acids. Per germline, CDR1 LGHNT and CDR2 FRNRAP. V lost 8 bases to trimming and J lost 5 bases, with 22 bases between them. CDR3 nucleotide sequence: TGTGCTAGTCGGGCGGGGCGAGCCCCCCGGAACAATGAGCAGTTCTTC. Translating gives CASRAGRAPRNNEQFF. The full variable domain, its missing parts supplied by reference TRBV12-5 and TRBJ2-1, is DARVTQTPRHKVTEMGQEVTMRCQPILGHNTVFWYRQTMMQGLELLAYFRNRAPLDDSGMPKDRFSAEMPDATLATLKIQPSEPRDSAVYFCASRAGRAPRNNEQFFGPGTRLTVL.

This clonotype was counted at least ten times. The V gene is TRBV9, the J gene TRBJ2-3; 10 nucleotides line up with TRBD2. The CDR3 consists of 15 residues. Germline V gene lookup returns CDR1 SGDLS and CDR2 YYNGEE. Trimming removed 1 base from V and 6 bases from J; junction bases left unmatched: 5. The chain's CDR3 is CASSVTSGIGDTQYF. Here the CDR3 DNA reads TGTGCCAGCAGCGTAACTAGCGGGATCGGGGATACGCAGTATTTT.

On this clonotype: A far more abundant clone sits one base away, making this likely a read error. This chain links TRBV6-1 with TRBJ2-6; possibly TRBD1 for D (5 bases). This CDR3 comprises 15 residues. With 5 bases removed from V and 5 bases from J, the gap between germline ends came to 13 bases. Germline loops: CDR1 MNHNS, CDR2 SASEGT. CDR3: CASSYPRAWANVLTF. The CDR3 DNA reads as TGTGCCAGCAGTTACCCCAGGGCTTGGGCCAACGTCCTGACTTTC.

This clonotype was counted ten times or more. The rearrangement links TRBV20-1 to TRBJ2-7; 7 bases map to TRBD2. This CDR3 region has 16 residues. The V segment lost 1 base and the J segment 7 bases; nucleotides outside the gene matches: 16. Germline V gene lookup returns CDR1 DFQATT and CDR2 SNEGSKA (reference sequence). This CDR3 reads CSARGRLAALFGEQYF. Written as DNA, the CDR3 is TGCAGTGCTAGAGGTCGGCTAGCGGCCCTATTCGGGGAGCAGTACTTC.

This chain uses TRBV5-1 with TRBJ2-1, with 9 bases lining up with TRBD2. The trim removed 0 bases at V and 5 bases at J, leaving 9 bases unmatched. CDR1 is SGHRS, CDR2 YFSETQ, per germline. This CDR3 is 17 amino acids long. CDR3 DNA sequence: TGCGCCAGCAGCTTGGTATGTACTAGCGGGTCTAACAATGAGCAGTTCTTC. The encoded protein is CASSLVCTSGSNNEQFF.

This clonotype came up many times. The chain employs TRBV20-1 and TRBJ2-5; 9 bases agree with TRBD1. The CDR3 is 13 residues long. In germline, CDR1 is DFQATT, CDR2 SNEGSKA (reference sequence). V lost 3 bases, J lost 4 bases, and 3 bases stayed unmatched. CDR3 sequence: CSASRDRVETQYF. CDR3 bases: TGCAGTGCTAGCCGGGACAGGGTAGAGACCCAGTACTTC.